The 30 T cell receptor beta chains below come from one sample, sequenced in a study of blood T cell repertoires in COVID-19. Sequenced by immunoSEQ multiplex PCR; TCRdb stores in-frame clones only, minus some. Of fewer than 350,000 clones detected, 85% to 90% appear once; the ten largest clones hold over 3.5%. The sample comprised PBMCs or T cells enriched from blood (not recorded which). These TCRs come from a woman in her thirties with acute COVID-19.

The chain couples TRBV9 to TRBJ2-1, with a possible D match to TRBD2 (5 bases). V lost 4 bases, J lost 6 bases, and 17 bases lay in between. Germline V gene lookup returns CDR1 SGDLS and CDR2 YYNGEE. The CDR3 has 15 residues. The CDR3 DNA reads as TGTGCCAGCAGCCCGCGACTGGGAAGCGGCAATGAGCAGTTCTTC. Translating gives CASSPRLGSGNEQFF. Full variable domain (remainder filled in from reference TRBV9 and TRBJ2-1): DSGVTQTPKHLITATGQRVTLRCSPRSGDLSVYWYQQSLDQGLQFLIQYYNGEERAKGNILERFSAQQFPDLHSELNLSSLELGDSALYFCASSPRLGSGNEQFFGPGTRLTVL.

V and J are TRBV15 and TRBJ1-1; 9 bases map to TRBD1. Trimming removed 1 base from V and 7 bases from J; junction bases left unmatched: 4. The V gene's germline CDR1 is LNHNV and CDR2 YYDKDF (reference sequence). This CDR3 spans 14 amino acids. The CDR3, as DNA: TGTGCCACCAGCAGAGGACAGGGGGAAGGTGAAGCTTTCTTT. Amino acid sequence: CATSRGQGEGEAFF.

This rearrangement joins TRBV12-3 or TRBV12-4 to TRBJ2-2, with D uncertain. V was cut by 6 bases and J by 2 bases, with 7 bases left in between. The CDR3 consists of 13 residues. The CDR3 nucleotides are TGTGCCAGCAGCCCTAGAAACACCGGGGAGCTGTTTTTT. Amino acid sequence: CASSPRNTGELFF.

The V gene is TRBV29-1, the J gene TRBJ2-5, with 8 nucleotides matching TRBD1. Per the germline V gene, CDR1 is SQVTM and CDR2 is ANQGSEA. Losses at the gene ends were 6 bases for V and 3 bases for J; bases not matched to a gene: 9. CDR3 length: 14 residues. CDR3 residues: CSVGGTGSKETQYF. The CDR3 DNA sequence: TGCAGCGTAGGGGGGACAGGATCAAAAGAGACCCAGTACTTC.

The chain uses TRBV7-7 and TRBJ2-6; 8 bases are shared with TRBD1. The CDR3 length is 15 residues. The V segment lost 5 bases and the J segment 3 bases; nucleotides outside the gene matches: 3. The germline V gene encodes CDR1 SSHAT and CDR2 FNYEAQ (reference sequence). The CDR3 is CASSPQGGGANVLTF. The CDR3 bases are TGTGCCAGCAGCCCACAGGGGGGTGGGGCCAACGTCCTGACTTTC. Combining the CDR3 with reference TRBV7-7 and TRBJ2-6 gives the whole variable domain GAGVSQSPRYKVTKRGQDVTLRCDPISSHATLYWYQQALGQGPEFLTYFNYEAQPDKSGLPSDRFSAERPEGSISTLTIQRTEQRDSAMYRCASSPQGGGANVLTFGAGSRLTVL.

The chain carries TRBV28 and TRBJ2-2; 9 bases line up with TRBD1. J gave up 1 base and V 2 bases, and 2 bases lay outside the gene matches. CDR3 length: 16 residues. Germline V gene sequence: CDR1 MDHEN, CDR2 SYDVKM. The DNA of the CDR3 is TGTGCCAGCAGTTTAAACAGGGGGCGGAACACCGGGGAGCTGTTTTTT. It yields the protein CASSLNRGRNTGELFF.

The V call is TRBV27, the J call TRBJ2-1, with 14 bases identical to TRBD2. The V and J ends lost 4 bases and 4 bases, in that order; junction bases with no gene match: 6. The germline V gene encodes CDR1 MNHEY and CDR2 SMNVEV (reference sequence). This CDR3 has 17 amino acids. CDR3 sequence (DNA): TGTGCCAGCAGTTCCGGACTAGCGGGAGGATTTTACAATGAGCAGTTCTTC. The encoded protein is CASSSGLAGGFYNEQFF.

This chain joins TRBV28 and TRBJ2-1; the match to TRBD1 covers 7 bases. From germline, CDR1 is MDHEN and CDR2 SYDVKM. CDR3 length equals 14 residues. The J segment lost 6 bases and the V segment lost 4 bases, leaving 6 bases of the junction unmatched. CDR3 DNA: TGTGCCAGCAGTTATTCCAACAGGGGCAATGAGCAGTTCTTC. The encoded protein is CASSYSNRGNEQFF.

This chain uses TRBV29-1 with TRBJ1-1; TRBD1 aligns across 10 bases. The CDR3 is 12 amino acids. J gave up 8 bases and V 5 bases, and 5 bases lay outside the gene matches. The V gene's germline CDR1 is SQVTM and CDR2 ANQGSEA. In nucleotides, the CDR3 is TGCAGCGTTCCGGGACAGGGGAACGAAGCTTTCTTT. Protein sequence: CSVPGQGNEAFF.

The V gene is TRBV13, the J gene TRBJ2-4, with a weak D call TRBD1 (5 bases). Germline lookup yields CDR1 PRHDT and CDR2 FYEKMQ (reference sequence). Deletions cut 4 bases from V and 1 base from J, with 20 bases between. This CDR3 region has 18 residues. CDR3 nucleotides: TGTGCCAGCAGCTATCAAACTGGGGCGGAGAGGGCCAAAAACATTCAGTACTTC. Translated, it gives CASSYQTGAERAKNIQYF.

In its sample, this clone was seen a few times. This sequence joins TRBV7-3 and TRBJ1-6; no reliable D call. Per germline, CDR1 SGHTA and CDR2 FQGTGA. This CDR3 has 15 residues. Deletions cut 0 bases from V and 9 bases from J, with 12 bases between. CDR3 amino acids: CASSLTAGLSSPLHF. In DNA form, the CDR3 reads TGTGCCAGCAGCTTAACCGCGGGTTTAAGTTCACCCCTCCACTTT.

CDR3 protein: CASSQESEGIYGYTF. The CDR3 DNA follows: TGTGCCAGCAGCCAAGAGTCAGAGGGTATCTATGGCTACACCTTC. The rearrangement uses TRBV3-1 (or the pseudogene TRBV3-2) and TRBJ1-2; D is unresolved. In germline, CDR1 is LGHDT, CDR2 YNNKEL (reference sequence). Trimming shortened V by 0 bases and J by 4 bases, and 12 bases separated the two germline ends. The CDR3 has 15 amino acids.

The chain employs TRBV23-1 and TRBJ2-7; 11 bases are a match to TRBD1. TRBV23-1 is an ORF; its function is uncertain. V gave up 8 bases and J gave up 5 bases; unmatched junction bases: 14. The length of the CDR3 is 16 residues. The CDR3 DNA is TGCGCCAGCCATACCCGGCAGGGACAGGGGGAAGACGAGCAGTACTTC. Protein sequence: CASHTRQGQGEDEQYF.

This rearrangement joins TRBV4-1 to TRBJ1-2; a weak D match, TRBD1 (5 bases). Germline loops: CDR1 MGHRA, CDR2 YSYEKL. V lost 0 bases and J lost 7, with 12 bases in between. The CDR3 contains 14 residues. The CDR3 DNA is TGCGCCAGCAGCCAAGATAGGGGCAGGGTTGGCTACACCTTC. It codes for CASSQDRGRVGYTF.

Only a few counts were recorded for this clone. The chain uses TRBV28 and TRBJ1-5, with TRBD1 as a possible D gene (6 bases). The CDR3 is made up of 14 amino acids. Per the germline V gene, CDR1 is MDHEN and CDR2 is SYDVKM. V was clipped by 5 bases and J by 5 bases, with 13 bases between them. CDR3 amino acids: CASSHRDTYQPQHF. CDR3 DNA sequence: TGTGCCAGCAGTCACCGGGACACCTATCAGCCCCAGCATTTT.

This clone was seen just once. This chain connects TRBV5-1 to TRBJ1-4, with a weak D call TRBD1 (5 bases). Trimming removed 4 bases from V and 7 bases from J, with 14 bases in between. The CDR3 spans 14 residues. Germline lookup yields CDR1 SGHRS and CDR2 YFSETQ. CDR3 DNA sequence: TGCGCCAGCAGCCACGGGACTAAGGGTGAAAAACTGTTTTTT. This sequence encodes CASSHGTKGEKLFF. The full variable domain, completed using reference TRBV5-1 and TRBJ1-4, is KAGVTQTPRYLIKTRGQQVTLSCSPISGHRSVSWYQQTPGQGLQFLFEYFSETQRNKGNFPGRFSGRQFSNSRSEMNVSTLELGDSALYLCASSHGTKGEKLFFGSGTQLSVL.

The CDR3 region has the DNA TGTGCCAGCAGTCCTGGACAGGGACCCCTCGGGGCTTTCTTT. Translated: CASSPGQGPLGAFF. The V and J genes are TRBV28 and TRBJ1-1; 8 bases are shared with TRBD1. With V trimmed by 5 bases and J by 11 bases, 13 bases remained unmatched. CDR1 is MDHEN, CDR2 SYDVKM, per germline. The CDR3 consists of 14 residues. The full variable domain, with the rest looked up from reference TRBV28 and TRBJ1-1, is DVKVTQSSRYLVKRTGEKVFLECVQDMDHENMFWYRQDPGLGLRLIYFSYDVKMKEKGDIPEGYSVSREKKERFSLILESASTNQTSMYLCASSPGQGPLGAFFGQGTRLTVV.

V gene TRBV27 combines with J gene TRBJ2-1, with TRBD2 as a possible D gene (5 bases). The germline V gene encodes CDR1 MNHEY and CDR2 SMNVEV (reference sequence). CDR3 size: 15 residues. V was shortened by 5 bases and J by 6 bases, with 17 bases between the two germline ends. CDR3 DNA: TGTGCCAGCAGTCTTGATTCGGGAAGGGTCAATGAGCAGTTCTTC. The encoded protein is CASSLDSGRVNEQFF.

The CDR3 here is CASSLGSNQPQHF. CDR3 nucleotide sequence: TGTGCCAGCAGTTTAGGGAGTAATCAGCCCCAGCATTTT. The rearrangement uses TRBV12-3 or TRBV12-4 and TRBJ1-5; no reliable D call. The CDR3 is made up of 13 amino acids. V was shortened by 1 base and J by 4 bases, with 5 bases between the two germline ends.

The CDR3: CASVGDIDQPQHF. The CDR3 DNA is TGTGCCAGCGTCGGTGACATTGATCAGCCCCAGCATTTT. The genes are TRBV2 and TRBJ1-5; D not resolved. Germline-derived CDR1 and CDR2 are SNHLY and FYNNEI. Trimming took off 8 bases at V and 5 bases at J, with 13 bases between the two ends. The CDR3 has 13 residues.

The CDR3 sequence: CASRETSGRGDEQFF. The CDR3 DNA is TGCGCCAGCAGGGAGACTAGCGGGAGGGGCGATGAGCAGTTCTTC. The chain is built from TRBV5-1 and TRBJ2-1; 14 bases fit TRBD2. V shed 5 bases, J shed 8 bases, and the junction held 6 bases outside the gene matches. Germline CDR1 and CDR2: SGHRS and YFSETQ. This CDR3 has 15 amino acids.

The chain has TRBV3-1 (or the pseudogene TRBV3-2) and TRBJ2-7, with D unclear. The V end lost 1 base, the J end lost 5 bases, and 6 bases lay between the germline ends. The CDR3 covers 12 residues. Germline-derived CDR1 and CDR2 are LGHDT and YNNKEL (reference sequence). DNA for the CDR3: TGTGCCAGCAGCCAAGTTGGCCACGAGCAGTACTTC. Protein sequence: CASSQVGHEQYF.

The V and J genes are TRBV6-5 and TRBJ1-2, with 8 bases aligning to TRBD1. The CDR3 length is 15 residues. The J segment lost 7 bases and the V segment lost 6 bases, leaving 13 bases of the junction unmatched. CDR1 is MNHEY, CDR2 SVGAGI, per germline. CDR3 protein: CASRSQGAQSSGYTF. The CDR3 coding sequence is TGTGCCAGCAGGTCCCAGGGGGCGCAAAGTTCTGGCTACACCTTC.

The CDR3 is CASSQQQGANEQFF. For the CDR3, the DNA is TGTGCCAGCAGCCAACAACAGGGGGCGAATGAGCAGTTCTTC. J is TRBJ2-1 and V is TRBV7-6, with 9 positions matching TRBD1. The length of the CDR3 is 14 residues. Trimming at V came to 5 bases and at J to 7 bases, leaving 6 bases not matched to a gene. The germline V gene encodes CDR1 SGHVS and CDR2 FNYEAQ.

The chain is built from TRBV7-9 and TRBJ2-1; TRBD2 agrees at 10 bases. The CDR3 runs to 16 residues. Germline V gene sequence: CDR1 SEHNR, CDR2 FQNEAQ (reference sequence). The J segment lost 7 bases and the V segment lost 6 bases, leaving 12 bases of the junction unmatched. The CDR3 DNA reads TGTGCCAGCAGTTCACCGAGCGGGAGGGCCCCGAATGAGCAGTTCTTC. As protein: CASSSPSGRAPNEQFF.

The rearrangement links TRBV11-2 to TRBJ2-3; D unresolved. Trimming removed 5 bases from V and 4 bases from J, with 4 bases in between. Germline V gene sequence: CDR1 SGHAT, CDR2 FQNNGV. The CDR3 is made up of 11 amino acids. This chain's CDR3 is CASSLSDTQYF. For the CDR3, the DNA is TGTGCCAGCAGCCTGTCAGATACGCAGTATTTT.

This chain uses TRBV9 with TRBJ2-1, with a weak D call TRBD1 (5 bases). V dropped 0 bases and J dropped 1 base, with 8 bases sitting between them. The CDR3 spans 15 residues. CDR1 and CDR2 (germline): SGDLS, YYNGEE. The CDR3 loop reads CASSVVGASYNEQFF. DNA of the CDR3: TGTGCCAGCAGCGTAGTAGGGGCTTCCTACAATGAGCAGTTCTTC. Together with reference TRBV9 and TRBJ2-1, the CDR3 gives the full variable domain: DSGVTQTPKHLITATGQRVTLRCSPRSGDLSVYWYQQSLDQGLQFLIQYYNGEERAKGNILERFSAQQFPDLHSELNLSSLELGDSALYFCASSVVGASYNEQFFGPGTRLTVL.

CDR3 nucleotides: TGTGCCAGCAGTGAAGGGGCAGTCTATGGCTACACCTTC. As protein: CASSEGAVYGYTF. The rearrangement joins TRBV2 to TRBJ1-2; unclear D gene. The V end was cut by 1 base, the J end by 4 bases, with 7 bases between. The CDR3 is 13 amino acids. In germline, CDR1 is SNHLY, CDR2 FYNNEI.

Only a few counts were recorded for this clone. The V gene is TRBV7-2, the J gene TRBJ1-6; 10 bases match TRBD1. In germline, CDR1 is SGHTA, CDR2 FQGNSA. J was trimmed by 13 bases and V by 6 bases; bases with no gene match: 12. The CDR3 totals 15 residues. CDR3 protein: CASRLGGQGGAPLHF. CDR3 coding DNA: TGTGCCAGCAGGCTAGGTGGACAGGGGGGAGCTCCCCTCCACTTT.

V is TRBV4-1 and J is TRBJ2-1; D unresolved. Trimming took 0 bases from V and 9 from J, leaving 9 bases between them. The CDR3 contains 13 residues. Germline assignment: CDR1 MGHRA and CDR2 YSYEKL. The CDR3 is CASSQDPVAEQFF. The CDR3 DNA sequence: TGCGCCAGCAGCCAAGACCCAGTGGCTGAGCAGTTCTTC.